This T cell receptor beta chain emerged from a study of blood T cell repertoires in COVID-19. In the study overall: Samples came from the United States, Italy and Spain, spanning acute and convalescent COVID-19.

J gave up 0 bases and V 0 bases, and 7 bases lay outside the gene matches. The CDR3 extends over 18 amino acids. CDR1 MGHRA and CDR2 YSYEKL come from the germline V gene. Per the original methods: Nucleated cell number was recorded as an estimate derived from reference gene primer amplification. Assay used: immunoSEQ multiplex PCR; TCRdb lists only in-frame clones, some missing. That table supplies the V and J calls and clone size; D and trimming were determined from the DNA. Among 180,000 or so clones, 86% were seen once, and the ten largest hold 4.5% to 7%. The chain employs TRBV4-1 and TRBJ2-3, with TRBD2 identical over 9 bases. Sequenced: PBMCs or T cells enriched from blood (not recorded which). This clonotype originated in a man aged 35 to 55 with acute COVID-19. CDR3 nucleotides: TGCGCCAGCAGCCAAGAAGGCGGGAGGGTTTCTAGCACAGATACGCAGTATTTT. Translating it yields CASSQEGGRVSSTDTQYF.